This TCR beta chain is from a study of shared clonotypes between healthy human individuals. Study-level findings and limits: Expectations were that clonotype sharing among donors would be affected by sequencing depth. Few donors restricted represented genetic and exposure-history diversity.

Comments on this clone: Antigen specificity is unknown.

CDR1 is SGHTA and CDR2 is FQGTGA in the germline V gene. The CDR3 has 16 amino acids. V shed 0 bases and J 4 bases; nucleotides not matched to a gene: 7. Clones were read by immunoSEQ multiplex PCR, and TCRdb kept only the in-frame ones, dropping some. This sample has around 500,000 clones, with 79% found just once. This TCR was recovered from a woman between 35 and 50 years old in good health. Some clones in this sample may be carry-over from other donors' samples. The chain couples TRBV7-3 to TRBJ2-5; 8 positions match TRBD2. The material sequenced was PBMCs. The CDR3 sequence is CASSLTTAGVGETQYF. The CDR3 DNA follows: TGTGCCAGCAGCTTAACAACAGCGGGAGTGGGAGAGACCCAGTACTTC.